The rows below give T cell receptor beta chains drawn from one sample of a study of OX40 agonist ivuxolimab in advanced cancers. Profiling relied on immunoSEQ multiplex PCR, and the TCRdb table lists in-frame clones only, not all of them. This sample has tens of thousands of clones; roughly 89% occur once, and the top ten carry 14%. The source material was CD4+ or CD8+ T cells sorted from blood, sampled in a trial of the OX40 agonist ivuxolimab. The source of these receptors is an adult with an advanced solid tumor such as melanoma, head and neck, liver or kidney cancer. CDR3s leave out the opening cysteine and the closing phenylalanine or tryptophan. Fields, in order: J gene, V gene, CDR3 length, D gene, CDR3 protein. D genes are given only for firm matches.

J gene: TRBJ2-7
V gene: TRBV2
CDR3 length: 10
D gene: -
CDR3 protein: ASTAEPYEQY

J gene: TRBJ1-2
V gene: TRBV7-2
CDR3 length: 13
D gene: -
CDR3 protein: ASRFGAQRDYGYT

J gene: TRBJ1-5
V gene: TRBV4-2
CDR3 length: 14
D gene: TRBD1
CDR3 protein: ASSQGAWDRAQPQH

J gene: TRBJ1-5
V gene: TRBV2
CDR3 length: 12
D gene: -
CDR3 protein: ASSGGISNQPQH

J gene: TRBJ2-2
V gene: TRBV7-8
CDR3 length: 12
D gene: -
CDR3 protein: ASSLFAVPGELF

J gene: TRBJ2-7
V gene: TRBV5-6
CDR3 length: 13
D gene: TRBD2
CDR3 protein: ASSRRGGVGYEQY

J gene: TRBJ2-3
V gene: TRBV16
CDR3 length: 12
D gene: TRBD2
CDR3 protein: ASSDAGGADTQY

J gene: TRBJ2-7
V gene: TRBV6-6
CDR3 length: 14
D gene: TRBD2
CDR3 protein: ASSYSSRTSGHEQY

J gene: TRBJ1-1
V gene: TRBV5-4
CDR3 length: 14
D gene: -
CDR3 protein: ASSLSRGVPELRAF

J gene: TRBJ2-7
V gene: TRBV7-9
CDR3 length: 13
D gene: TRBD1
CDR3 protein: ASSAGQGRTYEQY

J gene: TRBJ1-4
V gene: TRBV7-3
CDR3 length: 13
D gene: -
CDR3 protein: ASSLTGQPNEKLF

J gene: TRBJ1-2
V gene: TRBV28
CDR3 length: 14
D gene: TRBD1
CDR3 protein: ASSLLPGQGSGGYT

J gene: TRBJ2-3
V gene: TRBV7-9
CDR3 length: 14
D gene: -
CDR3 protein: ASSKTRKPSTDTQY

J gene: TRBJ1-3
V gene: TRBV10-3
CDR3 length: 13
D gene: -
CDR3 protein: AISESQGPGNTIY

J gene: TRBJ1-2
V gene: TRBV28
CDR3 length: 13
D gene: -
CDR3 protein: ASRKMGSSFYGYT

J gene: TRBJ1-1
V gene: TRBV28
CDR3 length: 15
D gene: TRBD1
CDR3 protein: ASSLRPGQGGSTEAF

J gene: TRBJ1-1
V gene: TRBV7-2
CDR3 length: 9
D gene: TRBD1
CDR3 protein: ASSRDREAF

J gene: TRBJ2-7
V gene: TRBV5-6
CDR3 length: 12
D gene: -
CDR3 protein: ASSLVAGSYEQY

J gene: TRBJ2-1
V gene: TRBV29-1
CDR3 length: 11
D gene: -
CDR3 protein: SVEAFALGLEF

J gene: TRBJ2-1
V gene: TRBV7-6
CDR3 length: 14
D gene: -
CDR3 protein: ASSLVPTSSYNEQF

J gene: TRBJ2-3
V gene: TRBV29-1
CDR3 length: 16
D gene: -
CDR3 protein: SVEAVPRIGRRADTQY

J gene: TRBJ2-1
V gene: TRBV12-1
CDR3 length: 9
D gene: -
CDR3 protein: ASSRGTSVF

J gene: TRBJ2-5
V gene: TRBV12-1
CDR3 length: 18
D gene: -
CDR3 protein: ASSRTPLRPKAGTQETQY

J gene: TRBJ1-5
V gene: TRBV7-2
CDR3 length: 13
D gene: TRBD1
CDR3 protein: ASSITTGEIQPQH

J gene: TRBJ2-3
V gene: TRBV6-5
CDR3 length: 13
D gene: -
CDR3 protein: ASSYSGGSTDTQY

J gene: TRBJ1-3
V gene: TRBV11-2
CDR3 length: 14
D gene: -
CDR3 protein: ASSSAREVVGNTIY

J gene: TRBJ1-5
V gene: TRBV19
CDR3 length: 11
D gene: TRBD1
CDR3 protein: ASRDRGLQPQH

J gene: TRBJ1-1
V gene: TRBV27
CDR3 length: 13
D gene: TRBD1
CDR3 protein: ASSLIGTGVTEAF

J gene: TRBJ2-5
V gene: TRBV7-2
CDR3 length: 14
D gene: -
CDR3 protein: ASSTRSAELQETQY

J gene: TRBJ2-3
V gene: TRBV4-2
CDR3 length: 12
D gene: -
CDR3 protein: ASSQTTTRTTQY

J gene: TRBJ2-2
V gene: TRBV5-6
CDR3 length: 14
D gene: -
CDR3 protein: ASSLSSLTGTGELF

J gene: TRBJ1-3
V gene: TRBV28
CDR3 length: 15
D gene: -
CDR3 protein: ASSFGGTPFSGNTIY

J gene: TRBJ2-5
V gene: TRBV11-2
CDR3 length: 10
D gene: -
CDR3 protein: ASSAGTETQY

J gene: TRBJ2-7
V gene: TRBV18
CDR3 length: 12
D gene: -
CDR3 protein: ASSPGQGKYEQY

J gene: TRBJ2-5
V gene: TRBV4-1
CDR3 length: 12
D gene: -
CDR3 protein: ASSQEGNKETQY

J gene: TRBJ1-3
V gene: TRBV5-1
CDR3 length: 13
D gene: -
CDR3 protein: ASSFSGKAGNTIY

J gene: TRBJ2-6
V gene: TRBV28
CDR3 length: 14
D gene: -
CDR3 protein: ASSLPREGGANVLT

J gene: TRBJ2-5
V gene: TRBV4-2
CDR3 length: 11
D gene: -
CDR3 protein: ASSQVGEETQY

J gene: TRBJ1-5
V gene: TRBV7-8
CDR3 length: 12
D gene: -
CDR3 protein: ASSYTTGNQPQH

J gene: TRBJ2-5
V gene: TRBV5-4
CDR3 length: 12
D gene: -
CDR3 protein: ASSLPRNQETQY

J gene: TRBJ2-7
V gene: TRBV30
CDR3 length: 13
D gene: -
CDR3 protein: AWSVPGRTTYEQY

J gene: TRBJ1-1
V gene: TRBV7-3
CDR3 length: 11
D gene: -
CDR3 protein: ASSSQVNTEAF